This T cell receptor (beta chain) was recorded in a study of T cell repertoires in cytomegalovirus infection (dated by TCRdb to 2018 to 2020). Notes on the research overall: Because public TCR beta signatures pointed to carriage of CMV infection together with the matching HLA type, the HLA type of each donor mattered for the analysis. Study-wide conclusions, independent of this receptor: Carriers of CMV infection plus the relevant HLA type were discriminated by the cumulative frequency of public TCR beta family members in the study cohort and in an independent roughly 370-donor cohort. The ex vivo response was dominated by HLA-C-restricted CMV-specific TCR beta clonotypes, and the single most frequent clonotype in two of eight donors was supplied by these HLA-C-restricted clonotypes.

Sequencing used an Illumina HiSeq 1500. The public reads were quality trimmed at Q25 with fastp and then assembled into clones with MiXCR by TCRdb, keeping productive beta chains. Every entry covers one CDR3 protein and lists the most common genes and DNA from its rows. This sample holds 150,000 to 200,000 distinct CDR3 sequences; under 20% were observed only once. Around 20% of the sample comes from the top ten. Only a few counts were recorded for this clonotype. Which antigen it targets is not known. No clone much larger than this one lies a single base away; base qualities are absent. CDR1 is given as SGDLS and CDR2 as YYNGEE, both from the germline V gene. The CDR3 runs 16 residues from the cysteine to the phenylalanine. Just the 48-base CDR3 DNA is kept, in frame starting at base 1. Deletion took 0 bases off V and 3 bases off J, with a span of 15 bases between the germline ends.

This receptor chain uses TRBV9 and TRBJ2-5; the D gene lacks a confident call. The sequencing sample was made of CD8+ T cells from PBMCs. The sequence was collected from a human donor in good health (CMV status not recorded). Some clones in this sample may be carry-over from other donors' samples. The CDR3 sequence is CASSVATGSRKETQYF. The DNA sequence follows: TGTGCCAGCAGCGTAGCAACCGGATCTAGAAAAGAGACCCAGTACTTC.